This T cell receptor (beta chain) appears in the sequencing data of a study of blood T cell repertoires in COVID-19. Background on the study: COVID-19 samples, acute and convalescent, were from the United States, Italy and Spain. In each case, the material was cDNA or gDNA derived from T cells, B-cell-depleted T cells, or PBMCs.

Here immunoSEQ multiplex PCR was the method, and the copy in TCRdb shows in-frame clones only, minus some. The sample yields more than 150,000 clones, approximately 86% seen once. Germline CDR1 and CDR2: LGHDT and YNNKEL (reference sequence). CDR3 length: 16 residues. Trimming took 1 base from V and 7 from J; bases not matched to a gene: 11. The sequencing input was peripheral blood. The chain combines TRBV3-1 (or the pseudogene TRBV3-2) with TRBJ1-2, with 8 positions matching TRBD1. This TCR derives from a man aged 45-60 years with active or convalescent COVID-19. The CDR3 nucleotides read TGTGCCAGCAGCCAAGTAGGGGGTGGACAGGGCTCTGGCTACACCTTC. Amino acid sequence: CASSQVGGGQGSGYTF.